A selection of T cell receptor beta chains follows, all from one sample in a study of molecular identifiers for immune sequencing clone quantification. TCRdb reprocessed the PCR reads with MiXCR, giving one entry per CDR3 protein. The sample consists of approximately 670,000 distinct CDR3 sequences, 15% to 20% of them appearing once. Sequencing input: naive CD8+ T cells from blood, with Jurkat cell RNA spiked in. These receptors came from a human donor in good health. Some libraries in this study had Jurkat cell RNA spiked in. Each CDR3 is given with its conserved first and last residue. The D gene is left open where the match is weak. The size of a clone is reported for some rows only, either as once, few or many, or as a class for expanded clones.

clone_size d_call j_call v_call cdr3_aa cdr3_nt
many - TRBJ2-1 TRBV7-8 CAGRDHEQFF TGTGCCGGCAGGGACCATGAGCAGTTCTTC
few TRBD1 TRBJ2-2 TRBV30 CAWRLDRAYTGELFF TGTGCCTGGAGGCTAGACAGGGCCTACACCGGGGAGCTGTTTTTT
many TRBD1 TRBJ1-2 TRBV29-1 CSVDSGGWYGYTF TGCAGCGTTGATTCAGGGGGCTGGTATGGCTACACCTTC
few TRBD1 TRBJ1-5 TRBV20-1 CSATGGIRTGGRQPQHF TGCAGTGCTACCGGAGGTATCCGGACAGGGGGTCGACAGCCCCAGCATTTT
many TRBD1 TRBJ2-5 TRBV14 CASSQAAAGGYQETQYF TGTGCCAGCAGCCAAGCGGCGGCAGGGGGCTACCAAGAGACCCAGTACTTC
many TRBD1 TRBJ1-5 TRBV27 CASSEQGPVNQPQHF TGTGCCAGCAGTGAACAGGGGCCAGTCAATCAGCCCCAGCATTTT
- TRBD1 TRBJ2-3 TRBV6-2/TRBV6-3 CASVAIGQGRTDTQYF TGTGCCAGCGTAGCCATAGGACAGGGTCGAACAGATACGCAGTATTTT
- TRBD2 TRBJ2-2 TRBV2 CATRTSGGADTGELFF TGTGCCACCCGGACTAGCGGGGGGGCTGACACCGGGGAGCTGTTTTTT
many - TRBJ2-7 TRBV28 CASSPRGVYEQYF TGTGCCAGCAGCCCTCGAGGGGTATACGAGCAGTACTTC
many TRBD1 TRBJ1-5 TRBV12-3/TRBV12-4 CASSEGQGARWVQPQHF TGTGCCAGCAGTGAGGGACAGGGGGCGCGGTGGGTTCAGCCCCAGCATTTT
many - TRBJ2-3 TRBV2 CASSEAYTDTQYF TGTGCCAGCAGTGAAGCCTACACAGATACGCAGTATTTT
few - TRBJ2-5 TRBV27 CASSSQSQETQYF TGTGCCAGCAGTTCCCAATCTCAAGAGACCCAGTACTTC
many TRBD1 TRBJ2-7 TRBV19 CASSPPGQGEQYF TGTGCCAGTAGTCCACCGGGACAGGGTGAGCAGTACTTC
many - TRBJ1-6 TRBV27 CATKEQDFIDSPLHF TGTGCCACCAAAGAACAGGATTTTATAGATTCACCCCTCCACTTT
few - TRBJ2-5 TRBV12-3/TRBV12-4 CASTPGGPRETQYF TGTGCCAGCACCCCGGGGGGCCCTAGAGAGACCCAGTACTTC
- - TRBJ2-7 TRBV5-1 CASSDWGSTLEEQYF TGCGCCAGCAGCGACTGGGGGTCTACCTTAGAGGAGCAGTACTTC
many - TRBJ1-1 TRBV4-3 CASSQRRAGTEAFF TGCGCCAGCAGCCAAAGAAGGGCTGGCACTGAAGCTTTCTTT